This TCR beta chain was sequenced for a study of blood T cell repertoires in COVID-19. Method: immunoSEQ multiplex PCR; TCRdb's copy keeps in-frame clones and lacks some. Of 150,000 to 200,000 clones in the sample, less than 80% were seen once. This clone was recorded once. Trimming left V 8 bases short and J 0 bases short, with 8 bases between. Germline lookup yields CDR1 SEHNR and CDR2 FQNEAQ (reference sequence). There are 12 residues in the CDR3. Sequenced sample: peripheral blood. The genes are TRBV7-9 and TRBJ2-7; D not resolved. This receptor was identified in a man between 50 and 59 years old who had recovered from COVID-19. In nucleotides, the CDR3 is TGTGCCAGCTCCACAGACTCCTACGAGCAGTACTTC. Translated: CASSTDSYEQYF.